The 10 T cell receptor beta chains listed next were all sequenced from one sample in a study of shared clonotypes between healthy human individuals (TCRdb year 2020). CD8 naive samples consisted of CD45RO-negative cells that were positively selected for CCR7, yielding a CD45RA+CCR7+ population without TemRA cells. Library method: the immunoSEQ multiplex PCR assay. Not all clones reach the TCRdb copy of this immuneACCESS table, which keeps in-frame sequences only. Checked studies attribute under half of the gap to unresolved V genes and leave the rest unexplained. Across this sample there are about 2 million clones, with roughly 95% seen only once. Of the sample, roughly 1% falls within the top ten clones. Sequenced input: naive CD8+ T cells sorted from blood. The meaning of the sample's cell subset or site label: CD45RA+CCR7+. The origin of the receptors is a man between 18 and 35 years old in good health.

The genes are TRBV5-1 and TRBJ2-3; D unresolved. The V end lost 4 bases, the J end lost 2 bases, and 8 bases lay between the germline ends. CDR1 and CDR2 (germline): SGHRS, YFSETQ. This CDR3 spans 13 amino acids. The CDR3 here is CASSPFYTDTQYF. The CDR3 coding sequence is TGCGCCAGCAGCCCCTTCTACACAGATACGCAGTATTTT.

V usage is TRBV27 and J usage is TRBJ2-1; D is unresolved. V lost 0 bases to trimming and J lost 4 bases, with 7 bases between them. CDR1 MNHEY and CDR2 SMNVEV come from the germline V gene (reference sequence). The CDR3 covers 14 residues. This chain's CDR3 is CASSLSDQYNEQFF. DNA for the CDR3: TGTGCCAGCAGTTTATCAGACCAGTACAATGAGCAGTTCTTC.

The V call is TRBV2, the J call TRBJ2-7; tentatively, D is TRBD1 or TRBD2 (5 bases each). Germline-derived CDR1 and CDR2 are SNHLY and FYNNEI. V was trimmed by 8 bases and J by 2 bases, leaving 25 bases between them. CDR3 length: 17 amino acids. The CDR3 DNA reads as TGTGCCAGCCAAACTAACCCAGACGGGACGGCCACCTACGAGCAGTACTTC. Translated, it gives CASQTNPDGTATYEQYF.

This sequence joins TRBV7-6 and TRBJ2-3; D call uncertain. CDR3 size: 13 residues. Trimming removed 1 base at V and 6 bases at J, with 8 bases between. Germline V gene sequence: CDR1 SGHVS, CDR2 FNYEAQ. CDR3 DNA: TGTGCCAGCAGCTTAGAAAGCCCGGATACGCAGTATTTT. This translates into CASSLESPDTQYF.

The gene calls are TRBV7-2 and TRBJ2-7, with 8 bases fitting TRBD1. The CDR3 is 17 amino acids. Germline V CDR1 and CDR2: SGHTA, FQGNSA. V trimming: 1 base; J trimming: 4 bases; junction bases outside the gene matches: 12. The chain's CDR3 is CASSLDLSNRGLYEQYF. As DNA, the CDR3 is TGTGCCAGCAGCTTAGACCTATCGAACAGGGGGTTATACGAGCAGTACTTC.

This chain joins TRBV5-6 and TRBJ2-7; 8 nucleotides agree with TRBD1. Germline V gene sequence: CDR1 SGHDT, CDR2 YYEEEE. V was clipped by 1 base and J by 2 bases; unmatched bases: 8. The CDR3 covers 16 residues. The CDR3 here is CASSLPLGQVTYEQYF. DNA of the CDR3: TGTGCCAGCAGCTTGCCATTGGGACAGGTTACCTACGAGCAGTACTTC.

This CDR3 reads CASSQEGVRDRVEKLFF. Written as DNA, the CDR3 is TGTGCCAGCAGCCAAGAAGGAGTCCGGGACAGGGTTGAAAAACTGTTTTTT. The chain employs TRBV4-2 and TRBJ1-4; 9 nucleotides align to TRBD1. Germline V CDR1 and CDR2: LGHNA, YNFKEQ. V lost 0 bases and J lost 7; bases outside the gene matches: 9. The CDR3 runs 17 residues.

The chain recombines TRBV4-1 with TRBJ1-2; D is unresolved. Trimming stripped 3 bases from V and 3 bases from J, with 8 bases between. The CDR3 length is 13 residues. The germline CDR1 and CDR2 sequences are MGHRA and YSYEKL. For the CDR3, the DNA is TGCGCCAGCAGCCAGAAGGACGACTATGGCTACACCTTC. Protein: CASSQKDDYGYTF.

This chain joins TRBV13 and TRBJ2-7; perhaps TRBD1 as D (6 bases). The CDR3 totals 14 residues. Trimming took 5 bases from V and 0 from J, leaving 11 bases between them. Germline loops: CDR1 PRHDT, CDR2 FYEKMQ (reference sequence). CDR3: CASSADRSSYEQYF. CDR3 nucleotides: TGTGCCAGCAGCGCCGACAGGAGCTCCTACGAGCAGTACTTC.

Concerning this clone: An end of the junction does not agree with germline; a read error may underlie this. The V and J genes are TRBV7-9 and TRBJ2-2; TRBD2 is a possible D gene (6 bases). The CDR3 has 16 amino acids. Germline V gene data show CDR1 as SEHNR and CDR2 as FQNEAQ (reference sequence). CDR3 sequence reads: CASGLGGGMVTGELFF. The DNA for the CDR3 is TGTGCCAGCGGCTTAGGAGGAGGGATGGTCACCGGGGAGCTGTTTTTT.